The present T cell receptor beta chain was sequenced within a study of CD8 T cells in Susac syndrome. The CDR3 runs 15 residues. The V gene end was trimmed by 5 bases and the J gene end by 6 bases; junction bases not matched to a gene: 12. Germline CDR1 SGHAT, CDR2 FQNNGV. This clonotype was seen once. The authors reverse transcribed roughly 0.5 to 1 ug RNA with random hexamers. Via MiXCR, TCRdb re-called the immunoSEQ multiplex PCR reads, giving one row per CDR3 protein. The data show about 150,000 distinct CDR3 sequences, 90% to 97% seen once. The specimen was CD4+ T cells from PBMCs. The chain employs TRBV11-2 and TRBJ2-7; 8 nucleotides line up with TRBD2. This sequence originates from a human donor with Susac syndrome. CDR3 DNA sequence: TGTGCCAGCAGCCGATATCGAGGGACTAGATCCGAGCAGTACTTC. Translating it yields CASSRYRGTRSEQYF.